These 13 T cell receptor beta chains were sequenced from one sample in a study of T cells in Graves' hyperthyroidism and ophthalmopathy. TCR beta CDR3 sequences were amplified from RNA transcripts. HTBI primers were the set used in a first-round RT-PCR of the TCR CDR3. TCRdb recomputed calls from the multiplex PCR reads with MiXCR, one row per CDR3 protein. Of 550,000 to 600,000 distinct CDR3 sequences in the sample, approximately 16% were seen once. Sample: blood. Receptors originate from a woman aged 18-35 years with Graves' hyperthyroidism.

This clonotype was counted a single time. The chain combines TRBV6-1 with TRBJ1-2, with D uncertain. The CDR3 is 13 amino acids. The ends were cut back, 8 bases at V and 1 base at J, with 11 bases in the middle. CDR1 and CDR2 from the germline V gene are MNHNS and SASEGT. The CDR3 here is CASRGANNYGYTF. In nucleotides, the CDR3 is TGTGCCAGCCGGGGAGCCAATAACTATGGCTACACCTTC.

There are many counts of this clonotype. The J gene is TRBJ2-5, the V gene TRBV5-8; TRBD2 matches at 11 bases. The CDR3 covers 15 residues. V was clipped by 0 bases and J by 2 bases; unmatched bases: 0. Germline assignment: CDR1 SGHTS and CDR2 YDEGEE. The CDR3, as DNA: TGTGCCAGCAGCTTGGTAGCGGGAGGGCAAGAGACCCAGTACTTC. Amino acids: CASSLVAGGQETQYF. The entire variable domain, with the rest obtained from reference TRBV5-8 and TRBJ2-5, is as follows: EAGVTQSPTHLIKTRGQQATLRCSPISGHTSVYWYQQALGLGLQFLLWYDEGEERNRGNFPPRFSGRQFPNYSSELNVNALELEDSALYLCASSLVAGGQETQYFGPGTRLLVL.

The chain employs TRBV28 and TRBJ1-2; TRBD1 is a possible D gene (5 bases). V dropped 3 bases and J dropped 2 bases, with 10 bases sitting between them. The CDR3 spans 14 residues. Per the germline V gene, CDR1 is MDHEN and CDR2 is SYDVKM. CDR3 sequence (DNA): TGTGCCAGCAGTTTCTGGGACTTAAACTATGGCTACACCTTC. Its protein product is CASSFWDLNYGYTF.

Only a few counts were recorded for this clonotype. The chain joins TRBV12-3 or TRBV12-4 to TRBJ2-4; D possibly corresponds to TRBD2 (5 bases). V dropped 6 bases and J dropped 3 bases, with 24 bases sitting between them. The CDR3 consists of 18 residues. CDR3 protein: CASSRLTPRGYDKNIQYF. The CDR3, as DNA: TGTGCCAGCAGCCGCCTAACCCCAAGAGGGTACGACAAAAACATTCAGTACTTC.

This clonotype was detected many times. The chain uses TRBV12-5 and TRBJ2-3; D is uncertain. Trimming took off 4 bases at V and 2 bases at J, with 7 bases between the two ends. The CDR3 is made up of 13 amino acids. The germline V gene encodes CDR1 LGHNT and CDR2 FRNRAP. The CDR3: CASGWPYTDTQYF. The CDR3 DNA is TGTGCTAGTGGTTGGCCTTACACAGATACGCAGTATTTT.

This clonotype was seen more than once but under ten times. The chain employs TRBV4-1 and TRBJ2-7; the D gene is possibly TRBD1 (5 bases). The length of the CDR3 is 15 residues. Germline assignment: CDR1 MGHRA and CDR2 YSYEKL. V lost 0 bases, J lost 2 bases, and 11 bases lay in between. CDR3 residues: CASSQDQAGTYEQYF. The CDR3 DNA follows: TGCGCCAGCAGCCAAGATCAGGCAGGGACCTACGAGCAGTACTTC.

At least ten counts were recorded for this clonotype. The rearrangement joins TRBV5-1 to TRBJ2-3, with D unresolved. Germline values: CDR1 SGHRS, CDR2 YFSETQ. The CDR3 runs 12 residues. V was clipped by 4 bases and J by 3 bases, with 6 bases between them. CDR3 in DNA: TGCGCCAGCAGCATACGAACAGATACGCAGTATTTT. It codes for CASSIRTDTQYF. The whole variable domain, filled in from reference TRBV5-1 and TRBJ2-3, reads KAGVTQTPRYLIKTRGQQVTLSCSPISGHRSVSWYQQTPGQGLQFLFEYFSETQRNKGNFPGRFSGRQFSNSRSEMNVSTLELGDSALYLCASSIRTDTQYFGPGTRLTVL.

This clonotype was recorded many times. Written as DNA, the CDR3 is TGTGCCAGTACCCCAGGGACAGGGCACACCGGGGAGCTGTTTTTT. Its translation: CASTPGTGHTGELFF. This rearrangement joins TRBV19 to TRBJ2-2; 9 positions match TRBD1. Losses at the gene ends were 7 bases for V and 3 bases for J; bases not matched to a gene: 6. The germline gives CDR1 LNHDA, CDR2 SQIVND (reference sequence). There are 15 residues in the CDR3.

The chain is built from TRBV19 and TRBJ1-1; D gene uncertain. CDR1 and CDR2 (germline): LNHDA, SQIVND (reference sequence). Trimming removed 5 bases at V and 4 bases at J, with 14 bases between. The CDR3 runs 14 residues. The CDR3 loop is CASSPDGEGTEAFF. Written as DNA, the CDR3 is TGTGCCAGTAGTCCGGACGGAGAGGGCACTGAAGCTTTCTTT.

The table lists this clonotype with many counts. The chain joins TRBV20-1 to TRBJ2-7, with D possibly matching TRBD1 (5 bases). This CDR3 has 12 amino acids. V was clipped by 6 bases and J by 0 bases, with 9 bases between them. The germline V gene encodes CDR1 DFQATT and CDR2 SNEGSKA (reference sequence). The CDR3 sequence: CSACRDSYEQYF. The CDR3 DNA reads as TGCAGTGCATGCAGGGACTCCTACGAGCAGTACTTC.

This clonotype was observed at least ten times. The chain uses TRBV28 and TRBJ2-3; D not certain. Germline V lookup: CDR1 MDHEN, CDR2 SYDVKM. The CDR3 runs 14 residues. V lost 3 bases and J 2 bases, leaving 9 bases between the germline ends. This CDR3 is CASSFLRSTDTQYF. DNA for the CDR3: TGTGCCAGCAGTTTCTTACGATCCACAGATACGCAGTATTTT.

A single count supports this clonotype. The genes are TRBV12-3 or TRBV12-4 and TRBJ1-5; 8 nucleotides match TRBD1. The ends lost 0 bases at V and 2 bases at J; junction bases unmatched: 6. The CDR3 is 17 amino acids. CDR3 nucleotide sequence: TGTGCCAGCAGTTTAGCCCCCGGACAGGGTGGCAATCAGCCCCAGCATTTT. Its translation is CASSLAPGQGGNQPQHF.

In nucleotides, the CDR3 is TGTGCCAGCAGACCCCATGGGGTCAGGGGGCGCTGGAATGAGCAGTACTTC. It yields the protein CASRPHGVRGRWNEQYF. V usage is TRBV27 and J usage is TRBJ2-1; TRBD1 matches at 8 bases. TRBJ2-7 explains the end of the DNA better; the J call may be wrong. This CDR3 contains 17 residues. CDR1 and CDR2 (germline): MNHEY, SMNVEV (reference sequence).